A single sample is the source of the 9 T cell receptor beta chains below, sequenced in a study of monozygotic twins with inflammatory bowel disease. TCRdb re-called the 5' RACE reads; one entry per CDR3 protein, DNA not given. The sample is made up of some 210,000 distinct CDR3 sequences, and the top ten hold around 1.5% of it. The material sequenced was blood. Receptors were obtained from a human donor with ulcerative colitis or Crohn's disease, or a healthy co-twin of an affected twin (not recorded which).

The CDR3 reads CASSGGNSGGVTCPDWADTQYF. The chain couples TRBV9 to TRBJ2-3; TCRdb lists TRBD2, though no DNA is available to test this call. Germline CDR1 and CDR2: SGDLS and YYNGEE. The CDR3 length is 22 residues.

The gene calls are TRBV15 and TRBJ1-6; as DNA is missing, the TRBD1 call by TCRdb cannot be tested. The germline CDR1 and CDR2 sequences are LNHNV and YYDKDF (reference sequence). The CDR3 loop spans 14 amino acids. CDR3: CATSIQGGNSPLHF.

The chain links TRBV2 to TRBJ1-5. This CDR3 is built from 16 residues. Germline V gene data show CDR1 as SNHLY and CDR2 as FYNNEI. The CDR3 sequence is CASTLLAAVDDQPQHF.

CDR3 protein: CAISEWVHQPQHF. The chain couples TRBV6-1 to TRBJ1-5. The CDR3 sequence is 13 residues long. The germline CDR1 and CDR2 sequences are MNHNS and SASEGT.

This chain joins TRBV20-1 and TRBJ2-7; the TCRdb call, TRBD1, lacks DNA for checking. From germline, CDR1 is DFQATT and CDR2 SNEGSKA (reference sequence). This CDR3 contains 13 residues. CDR3 in amino acids: CSVPGTGEAEQYF.

V and J are TRBV12-3 or TRBV12-4 and TRBJ1-2; checking the TCRdb D call of TRBD1 is not possible without DNA. The CDR3 extends over 12 amino acids. The CDR3 sequence is CASSLDRSGYTF.

The chain uses TRBV7-9 and TRBJ2-1. This CDR3 spans 16 amino acids. Germline assignment: CDR1 SEHNR and CDR2 FQNEAQ (reference sequence). The CDR3 reads CASSSGKHLLYNEQFF.

J is TRBJ1-5 and V is TRBV19; absent DNA, TCRdb's TRBD1 call cannot be checked. Germline loops: CDR1 LNHDA, CDR2 SQIVND (reference sequence). This CDR3 spans 16 amino acids. The CDR3 spells CASSIAVPGYNQPQHF.

CDR3 residues: CASSLASTGTNTEAFF. The chain carries TRBV5-1 and TRBJ1-1; without DNA, the TCRdb call of TRBD1 cannot be checked. Germline CDR1 and CDR2: SGHRS and YFSETQ. CDR3 length: 16 amino acids.